The 15 T cell receptor beta chains below were found in one sample sequenced in a study of blood T cell repertoires in COVID-19. Clones were sequenced by immunoSEQ multiplex PCR, and TCRdb holds only the in-frame ones, with some missing. The table has some 150,000 clones, around 85% seen once. The sequencing input was peripheral blood. These receptors came from a man between 65 and 80 years old with acute or convalescent COVID-19.

The chain joins TRBV6-2 or TRBV6-3 to TRBJ2-3; no firm D call. Germline assignment: CDR1 MNHEY and CDR2 SVGEGT. The CDR3 loop spans 12 amino acids. The V and J ends lost 2 bases and 4 bases respectively, with 4 bases between them. DNA for the CDR3: TGTGCCAGCAGTTACACAGCAGATACGCAGTATTTT. Translated, it gives CASSYTADTQYF.

The chain recombines TRBV11-3 with TRBJ2-1; no clear D. Trimming took 4 bases from V and 8 from J, leaving 9 bases between them. Germline V gives CDR1 SGHNT, CDR2 YENEEA. CDR3 length: 12 residues. DNA of the CDR3: TGTGCCAGCAGCTCTAGTGGCGATGAGCAGTTCTTC. It is translated as CASSSSGDEQFF.

The chain combines TRBV5-4 with TRBJ2-1; 8 bases align to TRBD2. There are 17 residues in the CDR3. Germline V gene lookup returns CDR1 SGHNT and CDR2 YYREEE (reference sequence). V lost 3 bases, J lost 0 bases, and 8 bases stayed unmatched. The CDR3 protein is CASSSSPGTSSYNEQFF. CDR3 in DNA: TGTGCCAGCAGCTCATCTCCCGGGACTAGCTCCTACAATGAGCAGTTCTTC.

The rearrangement joins TRBV13 to TRBJ1-2, with D perhaps TRBD1 (5 bases). Per germline, CDR1 PRHDT and CDR2 FYEKMQ (reference sequence). CDR3 length: 13 amino acids. Trimming stripped 2 bases from V and 7 bases from J, with 11 bases between. The CDR3, as DNA: TGTGCCAGCAGCTTAACGGGCAGGGCTGGCTACACCTTC. Residues: CASSLTGRAGYTF.

This rearrangement joins TRBV7-9 to TRBJ1-6, with 9 nucleotides matching TRBD1. The CDR3 has 16 amino acids. V trimming: 3 bases; J trimming: 10 bases; junction bases outside the gene matches: 10. The germline V gene encodes CDR1 SEHNR and CDR2 FQNEAQ (reference sequence). The CDR3 DNA follows: TGTGCCAGCAGCTTGCTTACCGGGACAGGGCTCTCACCCCTCCACTTT. Its translation is CASSLLTGTGLSPLHF.

The rearrangement joins TRBV7-9 to TRBJ2-3, with D perhaps matching TRBD1 (5 bases). V lost 1 base, J lost 6 bases, and 11 bases lay in between. Germline CDR1 SEHNR, CDR2 FQNEAQ (reference sequence). The CDR3 loop spans 14 amino acids. CDR3 protein: CASSLVGWGDTQYF. CDR3 DNA sequence: TGTGCCAGCAGCTTAGTTGGGTGGGGCGATACGCAGTATTTT.

The rearrangement links TRBV5-4 to TRBJ2-6, with D perhaps matching TRBD1 (5 bases). This CDR3 contains 19 residues. Looked up from germline, CDR1 is SGHNT and CDR2 is YYREEE (reference sequence). Trimming cost V 0 bases and J 3 bases, with 19 bases left between them. For the CDR3, the DNA is TGTGCCAGCAGCTTGGTGAGGCAGGGATGGATCGGTGGGGCCAACGTCCTGACTTTC. It is translated as CASSLVRQGWIGGANVLTF.

This clone was seen once. The chain is built from TRBV18 and TRBJ2-7, with TRBD2 as a possible D gene (6 bases). Germline V gene lookup returns CDR1 KGHSH and CDR2 LQKENI. This CDR3 comprises 14 residues. The V gene lost 5 bases and the J gene lost 3 bases, with 14 bases spanning the gap. Here the CDR3 reads CASSSGTAIYEQYF. The CDR3 nucleotides read TGTGCCAGCTCATCCGGGACTGCTATCTACGAGCAGTACTTC. The full variable domain, in which reference TRBV18 and TRBJ2-7 provide the parts outside the CDR3, is NAGVMQNPRHLVRRRGQEARLRCSPMKGHSHVYWYRQLPEEGLKFMVYLQKENIIDESGMPKERFSAEFPKEGPSILRIQQVVRGDSAAYFCASSSGTAIYEQYFGPGTRLTVT.

This clone came up a few times. The chain carries TRBV3-1 (or the pseudogene TRBV3-2) and TRBJ2-3; 12 nucleotides align to TRBD2. Germline V CDR1 and CDR2: LGHDT, YNNKEL (reference sequence). The CDR3 sequence is 16 residues long. The V segment lost 6 bases and the J segment 2 bases; nucleotides outside the gene matches: 6. As DNA, the CDR3 is TGTGCCAGCAGTCAACTAGCGGGAGGCTCCACAGATACGCAGTATTTT. Translation: CASSQLAGGSTDTQYF.

Points on this clone: Mismatch with germline at one junction end may stem from a read error. The chain has TRBV6-5 and TRBJ1-5; 7 bases map to TRBD1. This CDR3 has 15 amino acids. Germline CDR1 MNHEY, CDR2 SVGAGI. The CDR3 nucleotides are TGTGCCAGCATTGCGGACAGGTATAGCCATCAGCCCCAGCATTTT. Translation: CASIADRYSHQPQHF.

V and J are TRBV6-5 and TRBJ2-2; TRBD2 is a possible D gene (6 bases). Trimming removed 1 base from V and 0 bases from J, with 9 bases in between. The CDR3 is made up of 16 amino acids. CDR1 is MNHEY, CDR2 SVGAGI, per germline. The CDR3 loop is CASSYYSGANTGELFF. Written as DNA, the CDR3 is TGTGCCAGCAGTTACTATAGCGGCGCGAACACCGGGGAGCTGTTTTTT.

The J gene is TRBJ2-7, the V gene TRBV19, with 9 bases lining up with TRBD2. V was pared by 5 bases and J by 3 bases, with 8 bases of the junction left unmatched. The CDR3 consists of 15 residues. Germline values: CDR1 LNHDA, CDR2 SQIVND (reference sequence). CDR3 loop: CASSLYSGSFYEQYF. In nucleotides, the CDR3 is TGTGCCAGTAGTCTTTATAGCGGGAGCTTCTACGAGCAGTACTTC.

V usage is TRBV5-1 and J usage is TRBJ1-3, with D maybe TRBD1 (6 bases). This CDR3 comprises 16 residues. From germline, CDR1 is SGHRS and CDR2 YFSETQ. Trimming stripped 0 bases from V and 3 bases from J, with 13 bases between. CDR3 DNA: TGCGCCAGCAGCTTGGAGCCGACAGGTGGTGGAAACACCATATATTTT. Encoded protein: CASSLEPTGGGNTIYF. Variable domain in full (rest from reference TRBV5-1 and TRBJ1-3): KAGVTQTPRYLIKTRGQQVTLSCSPISGHRSVSWYQQTPGQGLQFLFEYFSETQRNKGNFPGRFSGRQFSNSRSEMNVSTLELGDSALYLCASSLEPTGGGNTIYFGEGSWLTVV.

The DNA of the CDR3 is TGTGCCAGTACCATTGGAGGGTCCGGGGCCAACGTCCTGACTTTC. Protein: CASTIGGSGANVLTF. The chain carries TRBV19 and TRBJ2-6; maybe TRBD2 (6 bases). Germline V lookup: CDR1 LNHDA, CDR2 SQIVND (reference sequence). V gave up 7 bases and J gave up 4 bases, with 14 bases separating them. The length of the CDR3 is 15 residues.

This clone came up a few times. The V gene is TRBV3-1 (or the pseudogene TRBV3-2), the J gene TRBJ1-5; a possible D gene is TRBD1 (6 bases). Trimming removed 0 bases from V and 7 bases from J, with 22 bases in between. The CDR3 is 18 amino acids. Per germline, CDR1 LGHDT and CDR2 YNNKEL (reference sequence). CDR3 DNA: TGTGCCAGCAGCCAAGACCCCCAGGGCACAGGGATCGGGCAGCCCCAGCATTTT. It encodes CASSQDPQGTGIGQPQHF.